These T cell receptor beta chains were read from a single sample in a study of cytomegalovirus exposure and HLA in healthy donors. Repertoires were generated with immunoSEQ multiplex PCR, while TCRdb's copy carries only in-frame clones and drops some. The data show roughly 120,000 clones, 75% to 85% seen once. The sample comprised PBMCs. These receptors were collected from a young man in good health and CMV-seronegative. CDR3s include the opening cysteine and the closing phenylalanine or tryptophan. Each record gives: clone size, J gene, V gene, D gene, CDR3 DNA, CDR3 protein. The D gene is left open where the match is weak. Where a row states a size, it is once, few, many or the class of an expanded clone; other rows omit it.

size: NA
J: TRBJ2-7
V: TRBV7-9
D: NA
DNA: TGTGCCAGCAGCTTAGTTGCCTACGAGCAGTACTTC
CDR3: CASSLVAYEQYF

size: few
J: TRBJ2-5
V: TRBV21-1
D: NA
DNA: TGTGCCAGCAGCAAAAGGCCAGGGATTGTGAGGGAGACCCAGTACTTC
CDR3: CASSKRPGIVRETQYF

size: few
J: TRBJ2-3
V: TRBV7-2
D: TRBD2
DNA: TGTGCCAGCAGCCTAGCTCTAGCGGGAGGAACAGATACGCAGTATTTT
CDR3: CASSLALAGGTDTQYF

size: NA
J: TRBJ1-1
V: TRBV9
D: NA
DNA: TGTGCCAGCAGCGTAGGCGGGGGGGCCGGCACTGAAGCTTTCTTT
CDR3: CASSVGGGAGTEAFF

size: NA
J: TRBJ2-3
V: TRBV27
D: TRBD2
DNA: TGTGCCAGCAGTCTTAGCGGGAGCACAGATACGCAGTATTTT
CDR3: CASSLSGSTDTQYF

size: NA
J: TRBJ1-3
V: TRBV7-2
D: NA
DNA: TGTGCCAGCAGCTCATCCACAGGGCCGGGAAACACCATATATTTT
CDR3: CASSSSTGPGNTIYF

size: few
J: TRBJ1-1
V: TRBV6-5
D: TRBD1
DNA: TGTGCCAGCAGTTCCCGTTACAGGGGGCGGGGGACTGAAGCTTTCTTT
CDR3: CASSSRYRGRGTEAFF

size: NA
J: TRBJ2-7
V: TRBV2
D: TRBD1
DNA: TGTGCCAGCAGTGCGGACAGGGGTTTATCCTACGAGCAGTACTTC
CDR3: CASSADRGLSYEQYF

size: NA
J: TRBJ1-2
V: TRBV19
D: TRBD1
DNA: TGTGCCAGTAGTTCGAACGACAGGGGCTATGGCTACACCTTC
CDR3: CASSSNDRGYGYTF

size: once
J: TRBJ2-5
V: TRBV7-2
D: NA
DNA: TGTGCCAGCAGCTTAGTGCGGGAAGAGACCCAGTACTTC
CDR3: CASSLVREETQYF

size: NA
J: TRBJ1-2
V: TRBV19
D: TRBD1
DNA: TGTGCCAGTGGGACAGGGGAAATTCTTGGCTACACCTTC
CDR3: CASGTGEILGYTF